The next 5 T cell receptor beta chains were all read from a single sample in a study of blood T cells in healthy people across ages. Primers used in a second PCR of about 7 to 11 cycles were a sample-barcoded 5' primer and a J-beta primer mix. TCRdb passed the 5' RACE reads through MiXCR, listing each CDR3 protein once. Here the sample spans around 800,000 distinct CDR3 sequences, about 26% being singletons. These records were also assigned to another study, of T cells of mothers and their children.

The sequencing input was blood. The receptors come from a boy younger than 18 in good health.

This chain joins TRBV10-3 and TRBJ1-5; D remains ambiguous. Germline V CDR1 and CDR2: ENHRY, SYGVKD. With 11 bases removed from V and 3 bases from J, the gap between germline ends came to 20 bases. CDR3 length equals 15 residues. CDR3 bases: TGTGCCGCCGCTGACCTCCCACAGAACAATCAGCCCCAGCATTTT. Its protein is CAAADLPQNNQPQHF.

Many counts were recorded for this clonotype. The V and J genes are TRBV28 and TRBJ2-7; 8 bases are shared with TRBD1. This CDR3 is built from 17 residues. The V gene end was trimmed by 2 bases and the J gene end by 5 bases; junction bases not matched to a gene: 14. Germline V gene data show CDR1 as MDHEN and CDR2 as SYDVKM. The CDR3 region is CASSLTPGQGAQDEQYF. CDR3 DNA sequence: TGTGCCAGCAGTTTAACCCCCGGGCAGGGGGCTCAAGACGAGCAGTACTTC.

This clonotype has more than one count but fewer than ten. The chain uses TRBV10-1 and TRBJ1-4, with TRBD1 matching over 7 bases. Germline V gives CDR1 WNHNN, CDR2 SYGVQD (reference sequence). The CDR3 totals 15 residues. V lost 6 bases to trimming and J lost 1 base; unmatched junction nucleotides: 5. The CDR3 loop is CASSQRQGTNEKLFF. CDR3 sequence (DNA): TGCGCCAGCAGCCAACGACAGGGAACTAATGAAAAACTGTTTTTT.

A note on this clonotype: Sequence at one end of the junction differs from germline and may be a read error. The chain employs TRBV2 and TRBJ2-7, with D possibly TRBD2 on 6 matching bases. This CDR3 is 14 amino acids long. Germline CDR1 is SNHLY and CDR2 is FYNNEI. In DNA form, the CDR3 reads TGTGCCAGCCGTCTACGGGGGACTGACTACGAGCAGTGCTTC. Protein: CASRLRGTDYEQCF.

The chain recombines TRBV4-1 with TRBJ2-5, with 8 bases lining up with TRBD2. The J call may be faulty, since TRBJ2-7 better matches the DNA end. The CDR3 is 14 residues long. Germline assignment: CDR1 MGHRA and CDR2 YSYEKL. The CDR3 sequence is CASSLLGGGYEQYF. DNA of the CDR3: TGCGCCAGCAGCCTTTTGGGCGGGGGGTACGAGCAGTACTTC.